The 9 T cell receptor beta chains below were found in one sample sequenced in a study of blood T cell repertoires in COVID-19. Here immunoSEQ multiplex PCR was the method, and the copy in TCRdb shows in-frame clones only, minus some. In the table there are roughly 140,000 clones, 88% of which are singletons. Input material: peripheral blood. These receptors all come from a man aged 65 to 79 with acute or convalescent COVID-19.

This chain uses TRBV2 with TRBJ1-6; TRBD1 agrees at 9 bases. V lost 6 bases and J lost 0; bases outside the gene matches: 6. Germline-derived CDR1 and CDR2 are SNHLY and FYNNEI. The CDR3 has 17 amino acids. The CDR3 spells CASRGTGGLSYNSPLHF. For the CDR3, the DNA is TGTGCCAGCAGGGGCACAGGGGGCCTCTCCTATAATTCACCCCTCCACTTT.

CDR3 residues: CASSPGLAAETQYF. The CDR3 nucleotides are TGTGCCAGCAGCCCGGGACTAGCGGCGGAGACCCAGTACTTC. The rearrangement uses TRBV13 and TRBJ2-5; TRBD2 matches 11 bases. The CDR3 consists of 14 residues. The V and J ends lost 5 bases and 5 bases, in that order; junction bases with no gene match: 4. Germline-derived CDR1 and CDR2 are PRHDT and FYEKMQ (reference sequence). The entire variable domain, with the rest obtained from reference TRBV13 and TRBJ2-5, is as follows: AAGVIQSPRHLIKEKRETATLKCYPIPRHDTVYWYQQGPGQDPQFLISFYEKMQSDKGSIPDRFSAQQFSDYHSELNMSSLELGDSALYFCASSPGLAAETQYFGPGTRLLVL.

The gene calls are TRBV6-6 and TRBJ1-2; no clear D gene. Trimming left V 5 bases short and J 5 bases short, with 15 bases between. The V gene's germline CDR1 is MNHNY and CDR2 SVGAGI (reference sequence). There are 14 residues in the CDR3. The DNA of the CDR3 is TGTGCCAGCAGTCCCCCGGGAGTCGAGTATGGCTACACCTTC. Its protein product is CASSPPGVEYGYTF.

This clone was seen a few times. The rearrangement links TRBV10-2 to TRBJ1-1, with D uncertain. CDR3 length equals 13 residues. V dropped 8 bases and J dropped 3 bases, with 13 bases sitting between them. Germline CDR1 and CDR2: WSHSY and SAAADI. The CDR3, as DNA: TGCGCCAGCTCCCGGAGGGCTGACACTGAAGCTTTCTTT. Protein sequence: CASSRRADTEAFF.

The CDR3 region has the DNA TGTGCCAGCAGCCAACCCGGGACTGGATATCAGCCCCAGCATTTT. Translated: CASSQPGTGYQPQHF. The chain is built from TRBV6-5 and TRBJ1-5; perhaps TRBD1 as D (5 bases). Trimming pared 6 bases from V and 5 bases from J, leaving 17 bases between. Germline CDR1 MNHEY, CDR2 SVGAGI. The CDR3 sequence is 15 residues long.

The chain recombines TRBV2 with TRBJ2-1, with 8 bases fitting TRBD1. Trimming took 4 bases from V and 1 from J; bases not matched to a gene: 3. Germline V gene lookup returns CDR1 SNHLY and CDR2 FYNNEI. CDR3 length equals 15 residues. The CDR3 here is CASSAQGASYNEQFF. The CDR3, as DNA: TGTGCCAGCAGTGCGCAGGGGGCTTCCTACAATGAGCAGTTCTTC.

This clone appeared once. The J gene is TRBJ1-2, the V gene TRBV5-1, with D perhaps TRBD1 (5 bases). Looked up from germline, CDR1 is SGHRS and CDR2 is YFSETQ. Trimming shortened V by 1 base and J by 4 bases, and 11 bases separated the two germline ends. The CDR3 is 14 amino acids. The CDR3, as DNA: TGCGCCAGCAGCTTGTATCAGGGCGCCTATGGCTACACCTTC. This sequence encodes CASSLYQGAYGYTF.

The V gene is TRBV3-1 (or the pseudogene TRBV3-2), the J gene TRBJ2-7, with D possibly being TRBD2 (5 bases). The V and J ends lost 5 bases and 5 bases respectively, with 7 bases between them. Germline V lookup: CDR1 LGHDT, CDR2 YNNKEL (reference sequence). There are 11 residues in the CDR3. As DNA, the CDR3 is TGTGCCAGCAGCAGAGGGAACGAGCAGTACTTC. Protein sequence: CASSRGNEQYF.

The V call is TRBV18, the J call TRBJ1-1, with D unresolved. Germline V lookup: CDR1 KGHSH, CDR2 LQKENI. The CDR3 is 15 amino acids. Trimming removed 0 bases from V and 0 bases from J, with 8 bases in between. The CDR3 DNA reads TGTGCCAGCTCACCACCACCCGGTTTGAACACTGAAGCTTTCTTT. Translated, it gives CASSPPPGLNTEAFF.